The T cell receptor (beta chain) under discussion was sequenced for a study of cytomegalovirus exposure and HLA in healthy donors. Germline lookup yields CDR1 MGHDK and CDR2 SYGVNS. The CDR3 spans 15 residues. V lost 3 bases and J 8 bases, leaving 19 bases between the germline ends. Notes on this clone: Antigen: not known.

General observations from the study: Later on, a genetic analysis was performed. It linked a missense variant in DCLRE1C with V- and J-gene trimming of TCR beta. Segments of the TCR beta V type were, in most cases, productive about 90% or about 30% of the time in an earlier analysis.

Primers included in the PCR were 60 Vbeta and 13 Jbeta primers. Assay: immunoSEQ multiplex PCR; the TCRdb copy retains only in-frame clones and omits some. The sample shows roughly 140,000 clones, 75% to 90% of them seen only once. What was sequenced was PBMCs. This clonotype was obtained from a female donor in good health and CMV-seronegative. V gene TRBV25-1 combines with J gene TRBJ1-2, with no clear D. The CDR3 here is CASSDNELGVRGYTF. The CDR3 coding sequence is TGTGCCAGCAGTGACAACGAGCTCGGGGTTAGAGGCTACACCTTC.